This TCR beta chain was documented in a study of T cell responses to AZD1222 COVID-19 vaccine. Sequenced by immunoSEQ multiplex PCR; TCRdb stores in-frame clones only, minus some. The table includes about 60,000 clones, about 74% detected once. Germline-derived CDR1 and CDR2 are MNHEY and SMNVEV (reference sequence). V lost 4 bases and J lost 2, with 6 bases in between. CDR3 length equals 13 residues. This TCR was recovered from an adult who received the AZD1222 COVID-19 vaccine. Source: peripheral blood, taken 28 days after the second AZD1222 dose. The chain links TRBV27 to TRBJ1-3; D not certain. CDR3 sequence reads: CASSYPTGNTIYF. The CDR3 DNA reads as TGTGCCAGCAGTTACCCAACTGGAAACACCATATATTTT.